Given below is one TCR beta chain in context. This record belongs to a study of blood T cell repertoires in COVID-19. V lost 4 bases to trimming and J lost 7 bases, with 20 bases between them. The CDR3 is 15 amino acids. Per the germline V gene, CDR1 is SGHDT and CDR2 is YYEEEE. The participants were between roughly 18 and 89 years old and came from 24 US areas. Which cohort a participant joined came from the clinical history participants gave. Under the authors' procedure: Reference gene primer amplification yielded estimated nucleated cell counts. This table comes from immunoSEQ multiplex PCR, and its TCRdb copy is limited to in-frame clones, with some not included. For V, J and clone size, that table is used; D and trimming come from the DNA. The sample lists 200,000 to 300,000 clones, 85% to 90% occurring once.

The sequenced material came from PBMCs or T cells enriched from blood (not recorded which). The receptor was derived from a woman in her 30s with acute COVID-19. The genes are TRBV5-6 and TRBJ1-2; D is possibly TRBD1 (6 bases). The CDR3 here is CASSEIDRISFGYTF. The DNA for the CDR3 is TGTGCCAGCAGCGAAATTGACAGGATTTCGTTTGGCTACACCTTC.